This TCR beta chain was recorded in a study of cytomegalovirus exposure and HLA in healthy donors. 13 Jbeta primers and 60 Vbeta primers were used for the PCR. Repertoires were generated with immunoSEQ multiplex PCR, while TCRdb's copy carries only in-frame clones and drops some. The sample shows about 180,000 clones, around three quarters of them seen only once. The CDR3 runs 15 residues. The specimen was PBMCs. The V gene is TRBV21-1, the J gene TRBJ2-7; no DNA check was done on the table's D call, TRBD2. TRBV21-1 represents a pseudogene. This TCR derives from a man aged 35 to 55 in good health and CMV-seronegative. The CDR3 spells CASTPADGRLYEQYF. CDR3 nucleotide sequence: TGTGCCAGCACCCCAGCCGACGGGAGGTTATACGAGCAGTACTTC.